What follows describes a single TCR beta chain. Its matching antigen is unknown. The read terminates 3 residues ahead of where the CDR3 ends, so the germline J gene completes it. The germline CDR1 and CDR2 sequences are SNHLY and FYNNEI. V was pared by 0 bases and J by 8 bases, with 11 bases between. The CDR3 has 15 amino acids. This sample is drawn from a study of T cell clonality in common variable immunodeficiency. Study results and limitations: Reportedly, TCR beta sequences from common variable immunodeficiency showed fewer deletions and N-nucleotide insertions.

Using immunoSEQ multiplex PCR, the repertoire was profiled, and TCRdb retains in-frame clones only, with some absent. This repertoire holds around 28,000 clones, and none appear only once. The material sequenced was peripheral blood mononuclear cells. The chain links TRBV2 to TRBJ1-6; unclear D gene. This receptor was obtained from a human donor with common variable immunodeficiency. CDR3 bases read: TGTGCCAGCAGTGAAGCGCAAACACCCTATTCACCC. Translation gives CASSEAQTPYSP. The full CDR3 protein is CASSEAQTPYSPLHF.